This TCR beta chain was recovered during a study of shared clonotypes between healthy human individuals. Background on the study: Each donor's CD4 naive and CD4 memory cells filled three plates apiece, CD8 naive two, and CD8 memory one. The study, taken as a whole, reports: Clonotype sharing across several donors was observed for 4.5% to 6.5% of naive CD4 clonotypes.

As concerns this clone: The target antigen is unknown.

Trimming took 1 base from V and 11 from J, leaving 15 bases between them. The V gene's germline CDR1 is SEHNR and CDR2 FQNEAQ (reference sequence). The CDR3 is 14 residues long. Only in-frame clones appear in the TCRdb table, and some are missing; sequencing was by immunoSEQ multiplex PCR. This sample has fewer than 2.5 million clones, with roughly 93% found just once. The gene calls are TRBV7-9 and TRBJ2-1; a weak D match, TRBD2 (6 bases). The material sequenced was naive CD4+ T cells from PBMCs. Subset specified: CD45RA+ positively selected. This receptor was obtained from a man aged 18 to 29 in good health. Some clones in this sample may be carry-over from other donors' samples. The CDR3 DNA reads TGTGCCAGCAGCTTAGATAACCTTAGCGGCCAGCAGTTCTTC. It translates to CASSLDNLSGQQFF.